What follows are 29 T cell receptor beta chains derived from one specimen sequenced in a study of blood T cell repertoires in COVID-19. The repertoire was sequenced with immunoSEQ multiplex PCR; TCRdb's copy has only in-frame clones and lacks some. This table has about 200,000 clones, around 90% appearing once. The source material was peripheral blood. These receptor sequences come from a man between 60 and 75 years old who had recovered from COVID-19.

This clone showed up just once. The chain is built from TRBV10-3 and TRBJ1-2; D not certain. Per the germline V gene, CDR1 is ENHRY and CDR2 is SYGVKD. The CDR3 has 14 residues. V was trimmed by 3 bases and J by 7 bases, leaving 15 bases between them. CDR3 residues: CAISEPTASRGYTF. Here the CDR3 DNA reads TGTGCCATCAGTGAACCCACAGCTTCGCGTGGCTACACCTTC.

The chain uses TRBV11-3 and TRBJ2-2; D might be TRBD1 (5 bases). Germline V gives CDR1 SGHNT, CDR2 YENEEA. The V and J ends lost 1 base and 2 bases respectively, with 8 bases between them. The CDR3 runs to 15 residues. CDR3 coding DNA: TGTGCCAGCAGCTTAGGTGACAGAAACACCGGGGAGCTGTTTTTT. Encoded protein: CASSLGDRNTGELFF.

This chain joins TRBV2 and TRBJ1-1; no firm D call. The germline V gene encodes CDR1 SNHLY and CDR2 FYNNEI. V was cut by 4 bases and J by 1 base, with 10 bases left in between. The CDR3 runs 14 residues. The CDR3 protein is CASSARHGNTEAFF. The CDR3 DNA sequence: TGTGCCAGCAGTGCCAGACACGGGAACACTGAAGCTTTCTTT.

J is TRBJ2-1 and V is TRBV27; TRBD1 matches 9 bases. V lost 2 bases, J lost 6 bases, and 5 bases stayed unmatched. CDR1 is MNHEY and CDR2 is SMNVEV in the germline V gene (reference sequence). CDR3 size: 15 residues. The DNA for the CDR3 is TGTGCCAGCAGTTTACCCAGACAGGGGGGCAATGAGCAGTTCTTC. Translation gives CASSLPRQGGNEQFF.

V is TRBV19 and J is TRBJ1-5, with 8 bases fitting TRBD1. Germline CDR1 and CDR2: LNHDA and SQIVND (reference sequence). The V and J ends lost 4 bases and 3 bases, in that order; junction bases with no gene match: 5. This CDR3 spans 15 amino acids. The CDR3 loop is CASSTDRGNNQPQHF. The CDR3 nucleotides are TGTGCCAGTAGTACCGACAGGGGTAACAATCAGCCCCAGCATTTT.

The rearrangement links TRBV7-8 to TRBJ1-5; 7 nucleotides align to TRBD1. CDR3 length equals 15 residues. Germline V gene lookup returns CDR1 SGHVS and CDR2 FQNEAQ. The V gene end was trimmed by 5 bases and the J gene end by 2 bases; junction bases not matched to a gene: 6. The CDR3 sequence: CASSPRQGGNQPQHF. As DNA, the CDR3 is TGTGCCAGCAGCCCTCGACAGGGAGGCAATCAGCCCCAGCATTTT.

The rearrangement joins TRBV7-7 to TRBJ2-5; 11 bases fit TRBD2. V trimming: 5 bases; J trimming: 1 base; junction bases outside the gene matches: 9. Germline CDR1 is SSHAT and CDR2 is FNYEAQ (reference sequence). This CDR3 is built from 17 residues. The CDR3: CASSPTRLAGSQETQYF. CDR3 nucleotides: TGTGCCAGCAGCCCTACCCGACTAGCGGGGTCCCAAGAGACCCAGTACTTC.

This chain joins TRBV4-1 and TRBJ2-5; maybe TRBD2 (5 bases). This CDR3 has 14 amino acids. Germline V gene lookup returns CDR1 MGHRA and CDR2 YSYEKL. Trimming left V 3 bases short and J 2 bases short, with 10 bases between. CDR3 in DNA: TGCGCCAGCAGCCACAAACCGGGGCAAGAGACCCAGTACTTC. Residues: CASSHKPGQETQYF.

The chain joins TRBV5-1 to TRBJ1-2; no firm D call. Trimming pared 0 bases from V and 0 bases from J, leaving 6 bases between. Germline values: CDR1 SGHRS, CDR2 YFSETQ. The CDR3 sequence is 14 residues long. The CDR3 sequence: CASSLDSANYGYTF. DNA for the CDR3: TGCGCCAGCAGCTTGGACTCGGCTAACTATGGCTACACCTTC.

This chain uses TRBV20-1 with TRBJ1-4, with D unclear. This CDR3 is built from 11 residues. Between the trimmed V and J ends, which lost 3 bases and 7 bases, there was a span of 6 bases. Germline loops: CDR1 DFQATT, CDR2 SNEGSKA (reference sequence). The CDR3 here is CSARAGEKLFF. CDR3 DNA sequence: TGCAGTGCTAGGGCTGGTGAAAAACTGTTTTTT.

The chain employs TRBV3-1 (or the pseudogene TRBV3-2) and TRBJ2-1; 8 bases agree with TRBD1. V was pared by 6 bases and J by 5 bases, with 6 bases of the junction left unmatched. The CDR3 has 14 amino acids. Germline lookup yields CDR1 LGHDT and CDR2 YNNKEL (reference sequence). CDR3 region: CASRPGTGNNEQFF. The CDR3 coding sequence is TGTGCCAGCAGGCCCGGGACAGGAAACAATGAGCAGTTCTTC.

As DNA, the CDR3 is TGTGCCACCAGTGATCAGGGGAACACTGAAGCTTTCTTT. As protein: CATSDQGNTEAFF. V and J are TRBV24-1 and TRBJ1-1; the D gene is possibly TRBD1 (5 bases). V was trimmed by 3 bases and J by 1 base, leaving 5 bases between them. The CDR3 has 13 amino acids. The germline V gene has CDR1 KGHDR and CDR2 SFDVKD.

CDR3 in DNA: TGTGCCACCCCGAGACAGGGGGGAACAGATACGCAGTATTTT. This codes for CATPRQGGTDTQYF. V usage is TRBV27 and J usage is TRBJ2-3, with 9 positions matching TRBD1. CDR3 length equals 14 residues. Germline V gives CDR1 MNHEY, CDR2 SMNVEV (reference sequence). J was trimmed by 3 bases and V by 10 bases; bases with no gene match: 8.

The chain combines TRBV5-5 with TRBJ1-2; weak D call: TRBD1 (5 bases). This CDR3 region has 14 residues. The V gene's germline CDR1 is SGHKS and CDR2 YYEKEE (reference sequence). Trimming took off 1 base at V and 8 bases at J, with 15 bases between the two ends. CDR3 region: CASSLMPGLGGYTF. CDR3 DNA sequence: TGTGCCAGCAGCTTGATGCCAGGGCTGGGAGGCTACACCTTC.

This sequence joins TRBV5-8 and TRBJ1-5; possible D gene TRBD1, 6 bases. CDR1 and CDR2 (germline): SGHTS, YDEGEE. CDR3 length: 15 amino acids. V lost 3 bases and J lost 6, with 16 bases in between. CDR3 DNA sequence: TGTGCCAGCAGCTCTAGGGGGTTCGGTAGTCAGCCCCAGCATTTT. It is translated as CASSSRGFGSQPQHF.

The rearrangement uses TRBV3-1 (or the pseudogene TRBV3-2) and TRBJ2-7; TRBD2 matches 9 bases. Looked up from germline, CDR1 is LGHDT and CDR2 is YNNKEL (reference sequence). With V trimmed by 2 bases and J by 4 bases, 9 bases remained unmatched. The CDR3 extends over 16 amino acids. CDR3 protein: CASSQSLAGRPYEQYF. In DNA form, the CDR3 reads TGTGCCAGCAGCCAATCCCTAGCGGGGAGGCCGTACGAGCAGTACTTC.

The chain links TRBV11-2 to TRBJ1-6, with no clear D. The V end was cut by 0 bases, the J end by 7 bases, with 13 bases between. This CDR3 comprises 16 residues. Germline V CDR1 and CDR2: SGHAT, FQNNGV. The CDR3 protein is CASSLESPLWNSPLHF. The DNA for the CDR3 is TGTGCCAGCAGCTTAGAAAGCCCCTTATGGAATTCACCCCTCCACTTT. Combining the CDR3 with reference TRBV11-2 and TRBJ1-6 gives the whole variable domain EAGVAQSPRYKIIEKRQSVAFWCNPISGHATLYWYQQILGQGPKLLIQFQNNGVVDDSQLPKDRFSAERLKGVDSTLKIQPAKLEDSAVYLCASSLESPLWNSPLHFGNGTRLTVT.

The CDR3 nucleotides are TGTGCCAGCAGATCTAGCGGGAGTGATACGCAGTATTTT. This sequence encodes CASRSSGSDTQYF. The chain recombines TRBV7-9 with TRBJ2-3; 10 bases are a match to TRBD2. The germline CDR1 and CDR2 sequences are SEHNR and FQNEAQ (reference sequence). CDR3 length equals 13 residues. Trimming at V came to 6 bases and at J to 6 bases, leaving 3 bases not matched to a gene. The full variable domain, with the rest looked up from reference TRBV7-9 and TRBJ2-3, is DTGVSQNPRHKITKRGQNVTFRCDPISEHNRLYWYRQTLGQGPEFLTYFQNEAQLEKSRLLSDRFSAERPKGSFSTLEIQRTEQGDSAMYLCASRSSGSDTQYFGPGTRLTVL.

CDR3 DNA: TGTGCCAGCGCCCCAGGGGCGGGTCGGAATTCACCCCTCCACTTT. This gives the protein CASAPGAGRNSPLHF. The rearrangement uses TRBV5-4 and TRBJ1-6, with a weak D call TRBD1 (6 bases). V gave up 7 bases and J gave up 7 bases, with 18 bases separating them. The CDR3 runs 15 residues. Germline lookup yields CDR1 SGHNT and CDR2 YYREEE (reference sequence). Supplemented by reference TRBV5-4 and TRBJ1-6, the full variable domain reads ETGVTQSPTHLIKTRGQQVTLRCSSQSGHNTVSWYQQALGQGPQFIFQYYREEENGRGNFPPRFSGLQFPNYSSELNVNALELDDSALYLCASAPGAGRNSPLHFGNGTRLTVT.

The chain employs TRBV19 and TRBJ2-7; D is perhaps TRBD1 (7 bases). The CDR3 covers 17 residues. V was pared by 3 bases and J by 4 bases, with 22 bases between. Germline CDR1 reads LNHDA; CDR2 reads SQIVND (reference sequence). CDR3 loop: CASSIRGRQGGLYEQYF. DNA of the CDR3: TGTGCCAGTAGTATTCGGGGTCGACAGGGAGGCTTATACGAGCAGTACTTC.

V is TRBV7-3 and J is TRBJ2-7, with TRBD1 matching over 8 bases. CDR1 SGHTA and CDR2 FQGTGA come from the germline V gene. Trimming at V came to 0 bases and at J to 4 bases, leaving 8 bases not matched to a gene. This CDR3 region has 16 residues. CDR3 in amino acids: CASSLTGGRGPYEQYF. CDR3 sequence (DNA): TGTGCCAGCAGCTTAACTGGCGGCAGGGGGCCTTACGAGCAGTACTTC.

This clone was detected once. This rearrangement joins TRBV29-1 to TRBJ2-1; 9 bases are a match to TRBD1. Germline CDR1 is SQVTM and CDR2 is ANQGSEA. The CDR3 has 16 residues. The J segment lost 6 bases and the V segment lost 0 bases, leaving 9 bases of the junction unmatched. The CDR3: CSVEERRRDRVNEQFF. The CDR3 region has the DNA TGCAGCGTTGAAGAGAGGAGGCGGGACAGGGTCAATGAGCAGTTCTTC.

The chain is built from TRBV19 and TRBJ2-1; TRBD1 might be the D (6 bases). V lost 1 base, J lost 7 bases, and 11 bases lay in between. The CDR3 spans 14 residues. In germline, CDR1 is LNHDA, CDR2 SQIVND (reference sequence). The CDR3 reads CASSIAGAQNEQFF. The CDR3 DNA sequence: TGTGCCAGTAGTATAGCAGGGGCTCAGAATGAGCAGTTCTTC.

This chain links TRBV3-1 (or the pseudogene TRBV3-2) with TRBJ2-7; TRBD1 matches at 12 bases. Trimming removed 4 bases from V and 3 bases from J; junction bases left unmatched: 7. The germline V gene encodes CDR1 LGHDT and CDR2 YNNKEL (reference sequence). The CDR3 extends over 16 amino acids. The CDR3 DNA is TGTGCCAGCAGCCCTCCGCGGGACAGGGGGCGCTACGAGCAGTACTTC. Protein: CASSPPRDRGRYEQYF.

CDR3 in amino acids: CASSGRGEFQPQHF. The CDR3, as DNA: TGTGCCAGCAGCGGCAGGGGGGAATTTCAGCCCCAGCATTTT. The V call is TRBV6-5, the J call TRBJ1-5, with 7 bases identical to TRBD1. From germline, CDR1 is MNHEY and CDR2 SVGAGI. V was pared by 6 bases and J by 6 bases, with 8 bases of the junction left unmatched. This CDR3 spans 14 amino acids.

The chain uses TRBV28 and TRBJ1-2; no reliable D call. CDR1 is MDHEN and CDR2 is SYDVKM in the germline V gene. The V and J ends lost 7 bases and 8 bases respectively, with 14 bases between them. This CDR3 has 12 amino acids. The CDR3 DNA reads as TGTGCCAGCACCTCTGGAAGGGAGGGCTACACCTTC. It translates to CASTSGREGYTF.

This rearrangement joins TRBV7-8 to TRBJ2-3; 9 bases align to TRBD2. With V trimmed by 2 bases and J by 0 bases, 6 bases remained unmatched. The CDR3 has 17 residues. Germline CDR1 reads SGHVS; CDR2 reads FQNEAQ. CDR3 sequence: CASSLSSSGISTDTQYF. The DNA for the CDR3 is TGTGCCAGCAGCTTAAGCTCTAGCGGGATTAGCACAGATACGCAGTATTTT.

This clone has a handful of counts. The chain uses TRBV7-9 and TRBJ1-3; D unclear. V was trimmed by 8 bases and J by 1 base, leaving 9 bases between them. The CDR3 consists of 13 residues. Germline V CDR1 and CDR2: SEHNR, FQNEAQ (reference sequence). The CDR3 DNA sequence: TGTGCCAGCGAGGTGTTATCTGGAAACACCATATATTTT. Translation: CASEVLSGNTIYF.

V and J are TRBV28 and TRBJ2-7, with D perhaps matching TRBD1 (6 bases). Germline V CDR1 and CDR2: MDHEN, SYDVKM. Trimming stripped 5 bases from V and 5 bases from J, with 13 bases between. The CDR3 extends over 13 amino acids. As DNA, the CDR3 is TGTGCCAGCAGTCGACAGGTCCCTAACGAGCAGTACTTC. Protein product: CASSRQVPNEQYF.